Below, 7 T cell receptor beta chains from the same sample are listed, as sequenced in a study of T cell responses to AZD1222 COVID-19 vaccine. Here immunoSEQ multiplex PCR was the method, and the copy in TCRdb shows in-frame clones only, minus some. The sample records 150,000 to 200,000 clones, 88% being singletons. Sequencing used peripheral blood, obtained on day 0 of AZD1222 vaccination. The receptors stem from an adult in good health.

This clone was seen just once. The chain has TRBV29-1 and TRBJ2-7, with 10 nucleotides matching TRBD1. Germline V gene lookup returns CDR1 SQVTM and CDR2 ANQGSEA. Trimming took 5 bases from V and 3 from J; bases not matched to a gene: 10. The CDR3 runs 15 residues. The CDR3 loop is CSVIPRDRGNYEQYF. The DNA of the CDR3 is TGCAGCGTTATCCCCCGGGACAGGGGCAACTACGAGCAGTACTTC.

This clone has a handful of counts. This chain links TRBV6-5 with TRBJ1-1; D remains unclear. The CDR3 is 14 amino acids. The germline V gene encodes CDR1 MNHEY and CDR2 SVGAGI. Trimming removed 6 bases from V and 5 bases from J, with 16 bases in between. The CDR3 coding sequence is TGTGCCAGCAGACCAGACCCTGTTTCAACTGAAGCTTTCTTT. Translated, it gives CASRPDPVSTEAFF.

The chain carries TRBV30 and TRBJ2-2, with D possibly being TRBD1 or TRBD2 (6 bases each). Germline V gene lookup returns CDR1 GTSNPN and CDR2 SVGIG (reference sequence). V dropped 3 bases and J dropped 4 bases, with 15 bases sitting between them. CDR3 size: 15 residues. CDR3 DNA: TGTGCCTGGAGGAGGGGGGTGGAGATCACCGGGGAGCTGTTTTTT. Its protein product is CAWRRGVEITGELFF.

The J gene is TRBJ2-7, the V gene TRBV5-1; 7 bases are shared with TRBD1. The CDR3 extends over 14 amino acids. Germline trimming cut 2 bases from V and 4 bases from J; bases unmatched to any gene: 6. The V gene's germline CDR1 is SGHRS and CDR2 YFSETQ. The CDR3 loop reads CASSLTGQKYEQYF. CDR3 DNA: TGCGCCAGCAGCTTAACGGGACAGAAATACGAGCAGTACTTC.

J is TRBJ2-3 and V is TRBV19; 7 bases are a match to TRBD1. The CDR3 sequence is 15 residues long. Germline V gives CDR1 LNHDA, CDR2 SQIVND (reference sequence). V gave up 7 bases and J gave up 2 bases; unmatched junction bases: 9. CDR3 amino acids: CASTTTGAPTDTQYF. The CDR3 DNA reads TGTGCCAGTACCACCACAGGGGCGCCCACAGATACGCAGTATTTT.

This clone was seen more than once but under ten times. The V and J genes are TRBV2 and TRBJ1-2; a weak D match, TRBD1 (6 bases). The CDR3 consists of 16 residues. The V end lost 8 bases, the J end lost 3 bases, and 22 bases lay between the germline ends. The germline gives CDR1 SNHLY, CDR2 FYNNEI. Here the CDR3 reads CASSRAGGDLDYGYTF. The CDR3 DNA sequence: TGTGCCAGCTCGCGCGCGGGGGGCGACTTAGACTATGGCTACACCTTC. Full variable domain (missing parts from reference TRBV2 and TRBJ1-2): EPEVTQTPSHQVTQMGQEVILRCVPISNHLYFYWYRQILGQKVEFLVSFYNNEISEKSEIFDDQFSVERPDGSNFTLKIRSTKLEDSAMYFCASSRAGGDLDYGYTFGSGTRLTVV.

The chain links TRBV13 to TRBJ1-6; 7 bases match TRBD1. The J segment lost 8 bases and the V segment lost 0 bases, leaving 4 bases of the junction unmatched. The germline V gene encodes CDR1 PRHDT and CDR2 FYEKMQ (reference sequence). CDR3 length: 15 residues. The CDR3 reads CASSLGQGLDSPLHF. The CDR3 coding sequence is TGTGCCAGCAGCTTAGGACAGGGGTTGGATTCACCCCTCCACTTT.